The clone carrying this T cell receptor (beta chain) showed up many times. Its antigen remains unidentified. Sample-barcoded 5' priming and a J-beta primer mix drove a second PCR of roughly 7 to 11 cycles. TCRdb passed the 5' RACE reads through MiXCR, listing each CDR3 protein once. The sample has 650,000 to 700,000 distinct CDR3 sequences, 40% to 65% seen once. These data come from a study of blood T cells in healthy people across ages. Study results and caveats: PBMCs that were unsorted prevented a conclusive naive versus antigen-experienced comparison.

V gave up 0 bases and J gave up 4 bases, with 9 bases separating them. Germline V gene lookup returns CDR1 LGHNA and CDR2 YNFKEQ. The CDR3 length is 14 residues. This sequence originates from an elderly woman in good health. Source material: blood. The V gene is TRBV4-2, the J gene TRBJ2-5; D not certain. The chain's CDR3 is CASSQEAVAETQYF. The CDR3 region has the DNA TGTGCCAGCAGCCAAGAGGCGGTAGCAGAGACCCAGTACTTC.